This T cell receptor (beta chain) was obtained from a study of shared clonotypes between healthy human individuals. In germline, CDR1 is WSHSY, CDR2 SAAADI. This CDR3 is 13 amino acids long. V shed 0 bases and J shed 11 bases, with 13 bases lying between them. TCRdb keeps only in-frame clones here, not all; method: immunoSEQ multiplex PCR. In the table there are roughly 2.6 million clones, around nine tenths of which are singletons. The donors, healthy adults who were HIV-negative, had experienced no recent acute infections or vaccinations. This TCR was recovered from a man aged 18 to 35 in good health. Source material: naive CD4+ T cells sorted from blood. Subset specified: CD45RA+ positively selected. This chain uses TRBV10-2 with TRBJ1-1, with D possibly TRBD1 on 5 matching bases. The CDR3 is CASSESKGWSAFF. DNA for the CDR3: TGCGCCAGCAGTGAGTCGAAGGGGTGGTCGGCTTTCTTT.